These T cell receptor beta chains were read from a single sample in a study of naive and memory T cell subsets. TCRdb redid the calling of the UMI-ligation and nested PCR reads with MiXCR, one entry per CDR3 protein. The sample holds around 160,000 distinct CDR3 sequences, about a sixth seen once. Sample: naive CD4+ T cells from blood. The receptors here all came from a human donor in good health. Both conserved end residues are trimmed from each CDR3. Each record gives: V gene, CDR3 protein.

v_call: TRBV20-1; cdr3_aa: SARDSSGSINEQF
v_call: TRBV6-1; cdr3_aa: ASRMQGADEQY
v_call: TRBV3-1; cdr3_aa: ASSQSFVGDGETQY
v_call: TRBV6-5; cdr3_aa: ATSGSMDTQY
v_call: TRBV3-1; cdr3_aa: ASSQEGRANTEAF
v_call: TRBV19; cdr3_aa: ASITVGNTIY
v_call: TRBV7-2; cdr3_aa: ASSLEIRKGGYT
v_call: TRBV5-1; cdr3_aa: ASSLLPREASYEQY
v_call: TRBV5-1; cdr3_aa: ASSLGAAETQY
v_call: TRBV2; cdr3_aa: ASSAGGAETQY
v_call: TRBV20-1; cdr3_aa: SARDRRGGNQPQH
v_call: TRBV3-1; cdr3_aa: ASSQGDARSHEQF
v_call: TRBV12-5; cdr3_aa: ASERPRDRGLSLQPQH
v_call: TRBV7-1; cdr3_aa: ASSSSGPRQF
v_call: TRBV20-1; cdr3_aa: SARAASGLQETQY
v_call: TRBV6-5; cdr3_aa: ASSRWTPAYEQY
v_call: TRBV19; cdr3_aa: ASRNSLASYKNEQF
v_call: TRBV7-2; cdr3_aa: ASSSPWDTQY
v_call: TRBV5-1; cdr3_aa: ASSLAGIVSEGQETQY
v_call: TRBV2; cdr3_aa: ASSEPRKASTDTQY
v_call: TRBV5-1; cdr3_aa: ASSLDGSWVGEQY
v_call: TRBV10-2; cdr3_aa: ASRRPTSGKEDTDTQY
v_call: TRBV18; cdr3_aa: ASSPPQQGTGANVLT
v_call: TRBV29-1; cdr3_aa: SVTGLSNTEAF
v_call: TRBV28; cdr3_aa: ASSPGRGSYEQY
v_call: TRBV6-2/TRBV6-3; cdr3_aa: ASRSFGTPNYEQY
v_call: TRBV7-9; cdr3_aa: ASSLGSYGYT
v_call: TRBV7-9; cdr3_aa: ASSSRQGAWGYT
v_call: TRBV29-1; cdr3_aa: SVTRGMDTEAF
v_call: TRBV7-2; cdr3_aa: ASSLDRRNTIY
v_call: TRBV10-3; cdr3_aa: AITNSGAAYNEQF
v_call: TRBV24-1; cdr3_aa: ATSDGHLDTQY
v_call: TRBV10-3; cdr3_aa: AISGTSDEQY
v_call: TRBV12-3/TRBV12-4; cdr3_aa: ASSLGDPGANVLT
v_call: TRBV18; cdr3_aa: ASSPELGGLKPGQY
v_call: TRBV7-2; cdr3_aa: ASSSAGQYSPLH
v_call: TRBV12-3/TRBV12-4; cdr3_aa: ASSLKLAATEQF
v_call: TRBV29-1; cdr3_aa: SVPPYGKKIDTQY
v_call: TRBV5-1; cdr3_aa: ASSFSVEPGQGETEAF
v_call: TRBV14; cdr3_aa: ASSQGAGKTGELF
v_call: TRBV19; cdr3_aa: ASIETGGVPEAF
v_call: TRBV5-1; cdr3_aa: ASSLAASEQY
v_call: TRBV27; cdr3_aa: ASSFSESGSSYEQY
v_call: TRBV6-5; cdr3_aa: ASSYWGRVGETQY
v_call: TRBV20-1; cdr3_aa: SANLAGRRYNEQF
v_call: TRBV7-2; cdr3_aa: ASSFLRASGRAQDTQY
v_call: TRBV6-2/TRBV6-3; cdr3_aa: ASSSWTEDEQF
v_call: TRBV14; cdr3_aa: ASSEMTVRFYEQY
v_call: TRBV5-1; cdr3_aa: ASSLQSMNTEAF
v_call: TRBV12-5; cdr3_aa: ASGLRPGADTQY
v_call: TRBV20-1; cdr3_aa: SASGVGYEQY